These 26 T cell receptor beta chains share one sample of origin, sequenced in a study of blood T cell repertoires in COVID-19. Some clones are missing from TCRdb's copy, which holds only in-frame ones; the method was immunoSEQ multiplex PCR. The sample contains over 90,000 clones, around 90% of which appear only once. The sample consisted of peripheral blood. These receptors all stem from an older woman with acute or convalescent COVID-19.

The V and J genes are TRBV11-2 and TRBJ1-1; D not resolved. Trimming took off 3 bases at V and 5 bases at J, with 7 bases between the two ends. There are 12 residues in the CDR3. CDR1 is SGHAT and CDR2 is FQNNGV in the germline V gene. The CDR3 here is CASSLIETEAFF. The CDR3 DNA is TGTGCCAGCAGCTTGATAGAGACTGAAGCTTTCTTT. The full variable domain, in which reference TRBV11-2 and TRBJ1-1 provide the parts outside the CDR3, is EAGVAQSPRYKIIEKRQSVAFWCNPISGHATLYWYQQILGQGPKLLIQFQNNGVVDDSQLPKDRFSAERLKGVDSTLKIQPAKLEDSAVYLCASSLIETEAFFGQGTRLTVV.

This CDR3 is CASGDSGGGNTEAFF. CDR3 nucleotide sequence: TGTGCCAGCGGCGATTCAGGGGGCGGAAACACTGAAGCTTTCTTT. The chain combines TRBV13 with TRBJ1-1; 8 nucleotides line up with TRBD1. Germline lookup yields CDR1 PRHDT and CDR2 FYEKMQ (reference sequence). V lost 8 bases and J lost 2; bases outside the gene matches: 10. This CDR3 spans 15 amino acids.

CDR3 region: CASSVGGGRVNTGELFF. The CDR3, as DNA: TGTGCCAGCAGCGTAGGAGGCGGGAGGGTGAACACCGGGGAGCTGTTTTTT. The gene calls are TRBV9 and TRBJ2-2, with 9 bases fitting TRBD2. Germline V gene data show CDR1 as SGDLS and CDR2 as YYNGEE. The CDR3 consists of 17 residues. V trimming: 0 bases; J trimming: 1 base; junction bases outside the gene matches: 4.

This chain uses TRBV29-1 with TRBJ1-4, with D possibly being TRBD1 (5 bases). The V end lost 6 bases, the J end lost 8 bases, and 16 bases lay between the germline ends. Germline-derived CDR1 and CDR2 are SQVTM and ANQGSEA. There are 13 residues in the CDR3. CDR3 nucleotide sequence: TGCAGCGTCCGGTTCCCGGGGGTGGAAAAACTGTTTTTT. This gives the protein CSVRFPGVEKLFF. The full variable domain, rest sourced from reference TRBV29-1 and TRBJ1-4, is SAVISQKPSRDICQRGTSLTIQCQVDSQVTMMFWYRQQPGQSLTLIATANQGSEATYESGFVIDKFPISRPNLTFSTLTVSNMSPEDSSIYLCSVRFPGVEKLFFGSGTQLSVL.

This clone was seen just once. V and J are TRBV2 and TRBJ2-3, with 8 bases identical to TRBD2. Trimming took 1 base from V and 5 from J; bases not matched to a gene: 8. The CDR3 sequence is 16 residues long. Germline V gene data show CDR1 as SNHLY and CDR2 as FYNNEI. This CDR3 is CASSEVGLASGDTQYF. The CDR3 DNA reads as TGTGCCAGCAGTGAAGTAGGACTAGCCTCCGGAGATACGCAGTATTTT.

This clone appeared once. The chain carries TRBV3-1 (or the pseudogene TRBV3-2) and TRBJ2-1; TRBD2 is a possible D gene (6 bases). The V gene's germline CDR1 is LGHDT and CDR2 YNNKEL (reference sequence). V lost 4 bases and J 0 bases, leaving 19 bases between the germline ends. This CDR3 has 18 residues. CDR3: CASSLRLVDTHSYNEQFF. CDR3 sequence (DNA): TGTGCCAGCAGCCTCCGACTAGTCGATACTCACTCCTACAATGAGCAGTTCTTC.

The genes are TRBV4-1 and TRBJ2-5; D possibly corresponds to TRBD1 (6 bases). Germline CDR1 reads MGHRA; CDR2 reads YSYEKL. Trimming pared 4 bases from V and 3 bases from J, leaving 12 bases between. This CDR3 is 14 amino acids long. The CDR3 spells CASSLGQRKETQYF. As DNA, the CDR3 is TGCGCCAGCAGCCTTGGACAGAGGAAAGAGACCCAGTACTTC.

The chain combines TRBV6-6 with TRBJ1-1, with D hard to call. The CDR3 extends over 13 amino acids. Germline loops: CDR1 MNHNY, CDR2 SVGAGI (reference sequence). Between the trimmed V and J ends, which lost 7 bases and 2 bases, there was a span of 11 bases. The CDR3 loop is CASTGEPNTEAFF. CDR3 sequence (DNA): TGTGCCAGCACTGGTGAGCCAAACACTGAAGCTTTCTTT.

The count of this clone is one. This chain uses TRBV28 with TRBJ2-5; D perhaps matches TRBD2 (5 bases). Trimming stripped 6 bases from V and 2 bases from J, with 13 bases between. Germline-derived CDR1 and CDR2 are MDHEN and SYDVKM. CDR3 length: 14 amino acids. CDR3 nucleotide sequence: TGTGCCAGCAGCCCCTACGGGATTCAAGAGACCCAGTACTTC. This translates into CASSPYGIQETQYF.

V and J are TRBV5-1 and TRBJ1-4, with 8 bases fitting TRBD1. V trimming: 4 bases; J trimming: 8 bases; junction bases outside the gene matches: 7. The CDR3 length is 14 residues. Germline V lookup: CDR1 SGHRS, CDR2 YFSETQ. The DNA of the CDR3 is TGCGCCAGCAGCCCGGATGGGACAGGCGAAAAACTGTTTTTT. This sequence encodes CASSPDGTGEKLFF. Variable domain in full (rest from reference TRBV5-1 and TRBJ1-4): KAGVTQTPRYLIKTRGQQVTLSCSPISGHRSVSWYQQTPGQGLQFLFEYFSETQRNKGNFPGRFSGRQFSNSRSEMNVSTLELGDSALYLCASSPDGTGEKLFFGSGTQLSVL.

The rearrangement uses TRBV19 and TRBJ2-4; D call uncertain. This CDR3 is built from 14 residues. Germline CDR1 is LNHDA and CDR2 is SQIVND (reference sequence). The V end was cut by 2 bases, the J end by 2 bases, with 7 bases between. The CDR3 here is CASSIRETKNIQYF. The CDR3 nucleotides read TGTGCCAGTAGTATAAGAGAGACCAAAAACATTCAGTACTTC.

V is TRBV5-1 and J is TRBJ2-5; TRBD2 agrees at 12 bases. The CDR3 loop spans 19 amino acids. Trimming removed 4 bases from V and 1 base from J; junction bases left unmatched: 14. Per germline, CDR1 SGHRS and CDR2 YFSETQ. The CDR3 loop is CASSPAPRTSGILQETQYF. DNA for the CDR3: TGCGCCAGCAGCCCGGCTCCGCGGACTAGCGGGATACTCCAAGAGACCCAGTACTTC.

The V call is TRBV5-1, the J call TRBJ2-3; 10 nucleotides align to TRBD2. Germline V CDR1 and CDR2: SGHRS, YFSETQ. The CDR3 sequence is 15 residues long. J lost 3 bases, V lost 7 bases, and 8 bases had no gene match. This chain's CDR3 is CASGIAGGGTDTQYF. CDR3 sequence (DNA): TGCGCCAGCGGGATAGCGGGAGGTGGGACAGATACGCAGTATTTT. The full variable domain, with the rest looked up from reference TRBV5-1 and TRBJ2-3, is KAGVTQTPRYLIKTRGQQVTLSCSPISGHRSVSWYQQTPGQGLQFLFEYFSETQRNKGNFPGRFSGRQFSNSRSEMNVSTLELGDSALYLCASGIAGGGTDTQYFGPGTRLTVL.

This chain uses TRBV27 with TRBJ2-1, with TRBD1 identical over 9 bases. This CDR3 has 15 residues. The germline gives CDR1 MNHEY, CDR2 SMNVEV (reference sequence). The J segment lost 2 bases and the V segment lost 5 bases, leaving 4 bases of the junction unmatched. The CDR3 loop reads CASSLGTGTYNEQFF. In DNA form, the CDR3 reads TGTGCCAGCAGTCTCGGGACAGGGACCTACAATGAGCAGTTCTTC.

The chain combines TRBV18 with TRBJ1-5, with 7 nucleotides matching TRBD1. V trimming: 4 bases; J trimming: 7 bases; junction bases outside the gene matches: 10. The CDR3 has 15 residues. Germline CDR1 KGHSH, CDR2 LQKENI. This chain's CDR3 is CASSQAGTETQPQHF. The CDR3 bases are TGTGCCAGCTCACAGGCCGGGACAGAGACCCAGCCCCAGCATTTT.

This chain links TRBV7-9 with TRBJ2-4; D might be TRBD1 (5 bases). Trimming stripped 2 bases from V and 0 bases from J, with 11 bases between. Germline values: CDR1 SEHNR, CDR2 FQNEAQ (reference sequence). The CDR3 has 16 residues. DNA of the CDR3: TGTGCCAGCAGCTTAACGACAGTTCTAGCCAAAAACATTCAGTACTTC. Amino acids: CASSLTTVLAKNIQYF.

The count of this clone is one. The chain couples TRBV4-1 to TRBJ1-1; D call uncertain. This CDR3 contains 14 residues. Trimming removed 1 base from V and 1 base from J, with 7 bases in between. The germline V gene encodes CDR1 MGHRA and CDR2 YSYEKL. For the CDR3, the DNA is TGCGCCAGCAGCCAAGGACACCCGAACACTGAAGCTTTCTTT. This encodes CASSQGHPNTEAFF.

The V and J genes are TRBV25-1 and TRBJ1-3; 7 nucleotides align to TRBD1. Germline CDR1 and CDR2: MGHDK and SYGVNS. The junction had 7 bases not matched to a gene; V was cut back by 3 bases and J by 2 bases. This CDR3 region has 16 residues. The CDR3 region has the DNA TGTGCCAGCAGTGACCCCCGAGGGACAGCTGGAAACACCATATATTTT. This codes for CASSDPRGTAGNTIYF.

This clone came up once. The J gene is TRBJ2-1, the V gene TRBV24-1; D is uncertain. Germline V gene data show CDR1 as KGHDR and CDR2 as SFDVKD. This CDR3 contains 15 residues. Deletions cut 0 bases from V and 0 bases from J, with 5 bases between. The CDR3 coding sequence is TGTGCCACCAGTGATTTGCCCGTCTCCTACAATGAGCAGTTCTTC. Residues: CATSDLPVSYNEQFF.

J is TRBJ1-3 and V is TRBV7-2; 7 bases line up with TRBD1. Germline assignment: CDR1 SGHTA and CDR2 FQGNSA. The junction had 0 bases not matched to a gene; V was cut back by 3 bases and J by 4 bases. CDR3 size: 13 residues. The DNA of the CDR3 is TGTGCCAGCAGCTTCAGGGGGGGAAACACCATATATTTT. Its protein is CASSFRGGNTIYF.

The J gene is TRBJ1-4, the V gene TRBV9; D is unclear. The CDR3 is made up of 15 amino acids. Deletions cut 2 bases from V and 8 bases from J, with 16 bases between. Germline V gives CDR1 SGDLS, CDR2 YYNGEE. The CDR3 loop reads CASSVGSALEEKLFF. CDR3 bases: TGTGCCAGCAGCGTTGGTAGCGCCCTGGAGGAAAAACTGTTTTTT.

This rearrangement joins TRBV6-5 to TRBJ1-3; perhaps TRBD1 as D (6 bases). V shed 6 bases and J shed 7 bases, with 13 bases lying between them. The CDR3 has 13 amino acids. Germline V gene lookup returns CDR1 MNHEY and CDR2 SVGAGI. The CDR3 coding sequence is TGTGCCAGCAGCGTCAGGGGTGTGAACACCATATATTTT. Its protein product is CASSVRGVNTIYF.

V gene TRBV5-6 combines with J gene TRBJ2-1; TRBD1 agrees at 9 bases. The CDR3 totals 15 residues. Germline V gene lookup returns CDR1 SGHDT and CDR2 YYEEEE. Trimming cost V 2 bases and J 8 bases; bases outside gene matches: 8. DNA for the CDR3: TGTGCCAGCAGCTTTGGGGGACAGGGTTGGGATGAGCAGTTCTTC. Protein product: CASSFGGQGWDEQFF. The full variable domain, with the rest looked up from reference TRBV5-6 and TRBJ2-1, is DAGVTQSPTHLIKTRGQQVTLRCSPKSGHDTVSWYQQALGQGPQFIFQYYEEEERQRGNFPDRFSGHQFPNYSSELNVNALLLGDSALYLCASSFGGQGWDEQFFGPGTRLTVL.

The CDR3 spells CASSRPPGQGITEAFF. DNA of the CDR3: TGTGCCAGCAGCCGACCTCCGGGACAGGGAATCACTGAAGCTTTCTTT. The V and J genes are TRBV27 and TRBJ1-1; 9 bases agree with TRBD1. Per germline, CDR1 MNHEY and CDR2 SMNVEV (reference sequence). The CDR3 is made up of 16 amino acids. V shed 6 bases, J shed 4 bases, and the junction held 12 bases outside the gene matches.

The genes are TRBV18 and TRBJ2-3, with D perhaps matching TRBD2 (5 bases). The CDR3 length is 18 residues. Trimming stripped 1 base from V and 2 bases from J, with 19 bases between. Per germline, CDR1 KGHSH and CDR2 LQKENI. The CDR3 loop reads CASSPLAGGPPNTDTQYF. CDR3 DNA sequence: TGTGCCAGCTCACCACTCGCGGGCGGCCCCCCAAACACAGATACGCAGTATTTT.

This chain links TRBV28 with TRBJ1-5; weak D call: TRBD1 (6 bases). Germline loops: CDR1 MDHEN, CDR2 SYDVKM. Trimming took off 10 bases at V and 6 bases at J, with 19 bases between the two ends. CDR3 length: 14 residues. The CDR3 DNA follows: TGTGCCACCATAGGGGGGGGTACGGCTCAGCCCCAGCATTTT. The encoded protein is CATIGGGTAQPQHF.